The present entry profiles one T cell receptor (beta chain) with its context. No cognate antigen has been identified for it. No base quality values were provided; no much bigger clone lies one nucleotide off. The data stem from a study of blood T cell repertoires in COVID-19 (dated by TCRdb to about 2020). In the study overall: Samples from collaborators originated in the United States, Italy and Spain and spanned both the acute and convalescent phases of COVID-19. The material from the prospective study consisted of cDNA or gDNA derived from T cells, B-cell-depleted T cells, or PBMCs. Subjects who had been exposed to COVID-19, were actively infected with it, or had recovered from it provided the deeply sampled blood TCRbeta repertoires that made up the dataset. The repertoires were released in a freely available public database intended as a resource for research on the immune response to SARS-CoV-2. The samples were drawn from two sources: the first 160 participants of the ongoing ImmuneRACE study, and 1,200 or so subjects contributed by 6 global collaborators. Nearly every sample came with metadata listing a de-identified subject ID, COVID-19 status, age in years and sex. Where HLA class I and class II types were available, the types were taken from metadata supplied by the sample provider, not from assay-based typing. The paper as a whole reports these results and caveats: The quantity of clinical and demographic metadata differed by source and by participant and was supplied without curation.

The immunoSEQ Assay, a bias-controlled multiplex PCR, was used to amplify TCRbeta CDR3 regions from genomic DNA. The authors' pipeline ran thus. The number of nucleated cells in each sample was estimated from the amplification of reference gene primers within the assay. Sequence reads were collapsed and filtered to measure the absolute abundance of every unique TCRbeta CDR3 rearrangement. For each sample, productive Simpson clonality was calculated as the square root of Simpson's diversity index over productive rearrangements. TCRdb's version of the immuneACCESS table is confined to in-frame rearrangements and falls short of the full clone set. An unresolved V gene accounts for under half of the shortfall where checked; the remainder is of unknown origin. The DNA was the basis for D and trimming; V, J and clone size are from that table. Counted in this sample were around 99,000 clones; 90% of them appeared once. The biggest ten clones account for 5% to 6% of the sample.

Whole blood was collected in K2EDTA tubes by collaborating institutions according to the institutions' own protocols. Collaborator samples were shipped for TCRbeta analysis as frozen whole blood, isolated PBMCs, or DNA extracted from either sample type. The CDR3 spans 16 residues, from the cysteine through the phenylalanine. Only the CDR3 portion is preserved as DNA: 48 bases, with reading frame beginning at the first base. The germline V gene (reference sequence) yields LNHDA for CDR1 and SQIVND for CDR2. V is pared back by 3 bases and J by 0 bases, with 12 bases lying between the germline termini.

Sample: peripheral blood. This sequence uses TRBV19 and TRBJ1-5, with a weak D call of TRBD1 (5 bases match). The sequence derives from a man over 45 with acute or convalescent COVID-19. The CDR3 region has the sequence CASSMGRSLSNQPQHF. DNA sequence: TGTGCCAGTAGTATGGGGCGGAGCCTTAGCAATCAGCCCCAGCATTTT.